These T cell receptor beta chains were read from a single sample in a study of blood T cell repertoires in COVID-19. Here immunoSEQ multiplex PCR was the method, and the copy in TCRdb shows in-frame clones only, minus some. The sample shows around 140,000 clones, roughly 88% of them seen only once. Sequencing used peripheral blood. Receptor source: a man aged 60-69 years with active or convalescent COVID-19. Both conserved end residues are part of each CDR3. A D gene is named only where the DNA matches it firmly. Clone size is stated in some rows and not others, as once, few, many or a class when expanded.

>11|.|TRBJ1-1|TRBV29-1|.
TGCAGCGCTAGGGGGTCCACTGAAGCTTTCTTT
CSARGSTEAFF
>14|few|TRBJ1-2|TRBV10-3|.
TGTGCCATCAGTGATACGAAGCTTAACTATGGCTACACCTTC
CAISDTKLNYGYTF
>14|.|TRBJ1-1|TRBV11-2|TRBD1
TGTGCCAGCAGCGATATGACAGGGGCCACTGAAGCTTTCTTT
CASSDMTGATEAFF
>15|.|TRBJ2-3|TRBV7-2|.
TGTGCCAGCAGCTCCGGTTCGACATTTGGAGATACGCAGTATTTT
CASSSGSTFGDTQYF
>13|.|TRBJ1-3|TRBV3-1/TRBV3-2|.
TGTGCCAGCAGCCGGGGAGCTGGAAACACCATATATTTT
CASSRGAGNTIYF
>15|.|TRBJ2-3|TRBV2|TRBD2
TGTGCCAGCAGTTTGACTAGCGGGAGGACAGATACGCAGTATTTT
CASSLTSGRTDTQYF
>16|.|TRBJ1-5|TRBV10-3|.
TGTGCCATCAGTGAGTATCTTAAGCAAGGCAATCAGCCCCAGCATTTT
CAISEYLKQGNQPQHF
>15|.|TRBJ1-2|TRBV28|TRBD1
TGTGCCAGCAGACTAGGGACAGGGGGAATCTATGGCTACACCTTC
CASRLGTGGIYGYTF
>13|.|TRBJ1-1|TRBV14|TRBD1
TGTGCCAGCAGCCAGGACCGACAGGGGAGAGCTTTCTTT
CASSQDRQGRAFF
>15|few|TRBJ1-3|TRBV4-3|.
TGCGCCAGCAGCCAAGAACCGAGCTCTGGAAACACCATATATTTT
CASSQEPSSGNTIYF
>13|.|TRBJ1-2|TRBV11-2|TRBD1
TGTGCCAGCAGCCCGGACAGGGTGGGTGGCTACACCTTC
CASSPDRVGGYTF
>15|.|TRBJ1-1|TRBV3-1/TRBV3-2|.
TGTGCCAGCAGCCAAGATCTCATGCGGAACACTGAAGCTTTCTTT
CASSQDLMRNTEAFF
>16|.|TRBJ2-1|TRBV27|.
TGTGCCAGCAGTTTAAGTATTTCGGCGGCGAGGGCCGAGCAGTTCTTC
CASSLSISAARAEQFF
>13|.|TRBJ2-7|TRBV27|TRBD1
TGTGCCAGCAGTCTGGACAGGGGAGGCGAGCAGTACTTC
CASSLDRGGEQYF
>13|few|TRBJ1-2|TRBV30|.
TGTGCCTGGAGGTCCCCTCCTAACTATGGCTACACCTTC
CAWRSPPNYGYTF
>16|.|TRBJ1-5|TRBV2|.
TGTGCCAGCGAAATCACGAACAGACCCGGGGTTCAGCCCCAGCATTTT
CASEITNRPGVQPQHF
>15|.|TRBJ1-2|TRBV11-3|TRBD1
TGTGCCAGCAGCGACCGACAGGGGTACGCCTATGGCTACACCTTC
CASSDRQGYAYGYTF
>14|.|TRBJ2-2|TRBV27|.
TGTGCCAGCAGATTTAGTGGGGCAGGCGGGGAGCTGTTTTTT
CASRFSGAGGELFF
>14|.|TRBJ1-5|TRBV11-2|.
TGTGCCAGCAGCTTAGACAGGTTAAATCAGCCCCAGCATTTT
CASSLDRLNQPQHF
>14|.|TRBJ1-5|TRBV2|.
TGTGCCAGCAGTCACGACAGGAGCAATCAGCCCCAGCATTTT
CASSHDRSNQPQHF
>15|.|TRBJ1-1|TRBV18|TRBD1
TGTGCCAGCTCACCGGGACAGCTTATGAACACTGAAGCTTTCTTT
CASSPGQLMNTEAFF
>16|.|TRBJ2-1|TRBV6-1|.
TGTGCCAGCAGTGACTTGGGGGCGGGAGATTACAATGAGCAGTTCTTC
CASSDLGAGDYNEQFF